This entry is about one TCR beta chain. Its target antigen remains unknown. One base away there is no much larger clone; base qualities are not given. V and J lose 0 bases and 0 bases, and a span of 5 bases separates them. Taken from the germline V gene (reference sequence), the CDR1 and CDR2 loops are LNHNV and YYDKDF. Including cysteine and phenylalanine, the CDR3 has 14 amino acids. Only the CDR3 DNA is retained, 42 bases long and in frame from the first base. This specimen comes from a study of immune evolution from preneoplasia to lung adenocarcinoma (dated by TCRdb to 2020 to 2022). As for the study more broadly: Immune contexture across lung adenocarcinoma precursors and invasive adenocarcinoma was profiled using immune gene expression, TCR sequencing and multiplex immunofluorescence. Resected precursor lesions (AAH, AIS, MIA) and invasive adenocarcinomas were compared against paired morphologically normal lung tissue. The sample size was set by how many specimens were available, not by a prior power calculation. The immune data were integrated with whole exome sequencing and methylation data obtained from the same cohort of nodules. The overall cohort comprised 40 to 55 patients with pulmonary nodules who underwent surgical resection. TCR sequencing data were obtained from about 49 patients. The study reported that fewer than 120 samples were used for TCR sequencing. POLYSOLVER was used to infer Class I HLA alleles from exome data, while LOHHLA was used to detect allele-specific HLA loss. General study outcomes and caveats: Because all patients were from Japan and China, applicability to Western populations was uncertain. The highest top T cell clone frequencies were observed in normal lung, and a progressive decrease in top T cell clone frequencies appeared to occur from AAH through AIS, MIA and invasive adenocarcinoma. The findings reflected association rather than direct causation, and larger cohorts with long-term follow-up and longitudinal biopsies were considered necessary. Clonality was highest in normal lung, while later-stage lesions appeared to show lower clonality but higher T cell density and diversity.

TCR beta CDR3 regions were sequenced from DNA using the immunoSEQ hsTCRbeta Kit. On the study's bioinformatics: The ImmunoSEQ Analyzer was used to analyse the TCR sequencing data. T cell clonality was defined as 1 minus Pielou's evenness computed on productive rearrangements. The inverse Simpson index, applied to productive templates, was used to measure T cell diversity. T cell density was TCR beta template counts normalized to usable DNA, estimated by amplifying and sequencing housekeeping genes. Two-sided Kruskal-Wallis tests were used to compare TCR metrics between histologic stages. TCRdb's version of the immuneACCESS table is confined to in-frame rearrangements and falls short of the full clone set. An unresolved V gene accounts for under half of the shortfall where checked; the remainder is of unknown origin. Clone size and V and J calls were adopted from that table, with D and trimming inferred from the DNA. The sample has around 7,000 clones on record, 60% to 85% of them singletons. About a sixth of the sample lies in the top ten.

Between 2014 and 2017, the patients underwent resection in either Japan or China. The histologic diagnosis of each case was independently confirmed on H&E slides by two lung cancer pathologists. FFPE tissue was used for DNA isolation with the AllPrep DNA/RNA FFPE Kit. Input material: FFPE adjacent normal lung tissue. Here the chain combines TRBV15 and TRBJ1-1; the D gene remains uncertain. The receptor was isolated from a person aged 65-85 years with lung adenocarcinoma. CDR3 loop: CATSRDTVNTEAFF. DNA sequence: TGTGCCACCAGCAGAGATACAGTGAACACTGAAGCTTTCTTT.